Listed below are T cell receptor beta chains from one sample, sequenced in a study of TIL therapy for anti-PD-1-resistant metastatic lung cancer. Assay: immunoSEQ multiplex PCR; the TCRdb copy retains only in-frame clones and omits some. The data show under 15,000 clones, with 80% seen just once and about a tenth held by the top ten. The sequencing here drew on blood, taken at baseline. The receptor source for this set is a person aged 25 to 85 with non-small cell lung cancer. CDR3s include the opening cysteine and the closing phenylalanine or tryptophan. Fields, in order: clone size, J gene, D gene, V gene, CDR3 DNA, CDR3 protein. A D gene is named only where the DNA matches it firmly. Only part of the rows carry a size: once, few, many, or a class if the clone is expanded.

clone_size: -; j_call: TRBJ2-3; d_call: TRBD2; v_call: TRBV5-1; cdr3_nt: TGCGCCAGCAGCTTGACGGGAGGGCCGACAGATACGCAGTATTTT; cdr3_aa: CASSLTGGPTDTQYF
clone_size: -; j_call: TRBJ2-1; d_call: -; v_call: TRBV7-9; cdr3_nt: TGTGCCAGCAGCTTAGCCGGCAGGATGAGCAATGAGCAGTTCTTC; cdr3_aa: CASSLAGRMSNEQFF
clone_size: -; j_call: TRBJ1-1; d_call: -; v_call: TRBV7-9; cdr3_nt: TGTGCCAGCAGCTCTAGGATGAACACTGAAGCTTTCTTT; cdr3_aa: CASSSRMNTEAFF
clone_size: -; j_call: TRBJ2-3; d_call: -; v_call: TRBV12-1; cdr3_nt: TGTGCCAGCAGCTTCTGGACTAGCGGGAAGGTAGATACGCAGTATTTT; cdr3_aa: CASSFWTSGKVDTQYF
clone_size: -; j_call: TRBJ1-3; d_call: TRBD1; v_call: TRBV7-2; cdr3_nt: TGTGCCAGCAGCCCCCGACAGGGTATGGCTGGAAACACCATATATTTT; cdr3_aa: CASSPRQGMAGNTIYF
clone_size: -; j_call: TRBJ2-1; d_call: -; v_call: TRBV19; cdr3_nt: TGTGCCAGTAGTATCCCACAGGCAGAGCAGGTTGGTTCCTACAATGAGCAGTTCTTC; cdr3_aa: CASSIPQAEQVGSYNEQFF
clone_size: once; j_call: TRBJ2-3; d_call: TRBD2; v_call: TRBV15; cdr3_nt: TGTGCCACCAGCAGGGGGGGGAATGGCGGCACAGATACGCAGTATTTT; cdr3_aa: CATSRGGNGGTDTQYF
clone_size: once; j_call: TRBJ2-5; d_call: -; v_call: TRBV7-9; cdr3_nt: TGTGCCAGCAGCTTAAATCTTGGTGGAGAGACCCAGTACTTC; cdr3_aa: CASSLNLGGETQYF
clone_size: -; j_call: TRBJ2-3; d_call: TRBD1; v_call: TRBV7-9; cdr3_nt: TGTGCCAGCAACCGAAACCGGGACAGGGTCATAGATACGCAGTATTTT; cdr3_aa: CASNRNRDRVIDTQYF
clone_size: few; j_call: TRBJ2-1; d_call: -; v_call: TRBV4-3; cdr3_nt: TGCGCCAGCAGCCAAGGAGAGAGCTCCTACAATGAGCAGTTCTTC; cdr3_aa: CASSQGESSYNEQFF
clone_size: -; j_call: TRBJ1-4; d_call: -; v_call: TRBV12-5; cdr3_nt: TGTGCTAGTGGTTCCCGCCGGGGAGTTGAAAAACTGTTTTTT; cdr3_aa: CASGSRRGVEKLFF
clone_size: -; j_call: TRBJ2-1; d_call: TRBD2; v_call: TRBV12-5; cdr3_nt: TGTGCTAGTGGTTCCGATTCGGGACTAGGACACAGTATTGAGCAGTTCTTC; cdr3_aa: CASGSDSGLGHSIEQFF
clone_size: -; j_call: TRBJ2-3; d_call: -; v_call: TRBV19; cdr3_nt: TGTGCCAGTAGTATAAGGTATACAGATACGCAGTATTTT; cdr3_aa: CASSIRYTDTQYF
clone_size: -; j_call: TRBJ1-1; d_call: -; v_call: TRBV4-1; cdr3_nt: TGCGCCAGCAGCCCCATGAACCGGGACCCTCTATGGGGCACTGAAGCTTTCTTT; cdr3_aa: CASSPMNRDPLWGTEAFF
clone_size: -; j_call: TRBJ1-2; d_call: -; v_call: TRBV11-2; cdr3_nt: TGTGCCAGCAGCTTAGTCAAGGTCGGCTACACCTTC; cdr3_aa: CASSLVKVGYTF
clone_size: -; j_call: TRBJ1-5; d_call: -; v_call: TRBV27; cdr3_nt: TGTGCCAGCAGGACGGGGTTTAGCAATCAGCCCCAGCATTTT; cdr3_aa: CASRTGFSNQPQHF
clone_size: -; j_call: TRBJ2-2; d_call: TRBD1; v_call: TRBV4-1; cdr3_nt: TGCGCCAGCAGTCGAACCGGGACAGCGAACACCGGGGAGCTGTTTTTT; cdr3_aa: CASSRTGTANTGELFF
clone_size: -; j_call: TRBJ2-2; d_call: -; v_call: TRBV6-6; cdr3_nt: TGTGCCAGCAGTTACAATTTGAACACCGGGGAGCTGTTTTTT; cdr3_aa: CASSYNLNTGELFF
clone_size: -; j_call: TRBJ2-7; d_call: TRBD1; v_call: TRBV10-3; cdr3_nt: TGTGCCATCAGTGAAGGGACAGGGTCTACCTACGAGCAGTACTTC; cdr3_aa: CAISEGTGSTYEQYF
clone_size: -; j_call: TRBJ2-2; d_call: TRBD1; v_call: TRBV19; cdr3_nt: TGTGCCAGCCGTACGGCCGGGACAGGGGTAACCGGGGAGCTGTTTTTT; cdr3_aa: CASRTAGTGVTGELFF
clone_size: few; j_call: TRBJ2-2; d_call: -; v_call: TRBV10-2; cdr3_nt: TGCGCCAGCAGTGGAAGTGAGACCGGGGAGCTGTTTTTT; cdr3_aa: CASSGSETGELFF
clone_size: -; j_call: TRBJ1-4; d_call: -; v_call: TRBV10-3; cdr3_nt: TGTGCCACCCAAAGAGAGACTAATGAAAAACTGTTTTTT; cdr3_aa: CATQRETNEKLFF
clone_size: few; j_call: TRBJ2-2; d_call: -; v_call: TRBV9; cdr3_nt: TGTGCCAGCAGCGTAGGGGAGGTCGGGGAGCTGTTTTTT; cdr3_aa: CASSVGEVGELFF
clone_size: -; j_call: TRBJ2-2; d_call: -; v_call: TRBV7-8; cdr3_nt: TGTGCCAGCAGCCCGGTAACGGCAGCGAACACCGGGGAGCTGTTTTTT; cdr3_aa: CASSPVTAANTGELFF
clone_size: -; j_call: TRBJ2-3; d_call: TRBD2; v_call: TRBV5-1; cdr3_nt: TGCGCCAGCAGCTCTTCGTCTAGCGGGAGCCCAGATACGCAGTATTTT; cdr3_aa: CASSSSSSGSPDTQYF
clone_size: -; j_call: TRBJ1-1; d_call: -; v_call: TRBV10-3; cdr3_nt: TGTGCCAGCACGAAGGGGCGGAACACTGAAGCTTTCTTT; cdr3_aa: CASTKGRNTEAFF
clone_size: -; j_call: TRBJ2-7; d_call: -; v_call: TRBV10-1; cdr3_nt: TGCGCCAGCAGTCAACAGGGTTCTCCGGGCGAGCAGTACTTC; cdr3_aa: CASSQQGSPGEQYF
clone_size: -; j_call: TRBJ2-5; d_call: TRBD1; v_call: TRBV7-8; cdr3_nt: TGTGCCAGCAGCTCCGGGACAGCCGGGTCGGAGACCCAGTACTTC; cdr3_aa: CASSSGTAGSETQYF
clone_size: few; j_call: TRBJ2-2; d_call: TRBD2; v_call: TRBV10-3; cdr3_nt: TGTGCCATCAGTACCGGACTAGCGGTTAACACCGGGGAGCTGTTTTTT; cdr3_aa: CAISTGLAVNTGELFF
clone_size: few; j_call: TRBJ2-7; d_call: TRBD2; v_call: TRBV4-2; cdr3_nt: TGTGCCAGCAGCCAAGATATAGCGGGAGGCTACGAGCAGTACTTC; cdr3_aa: CASSQDIAGGYEQYF
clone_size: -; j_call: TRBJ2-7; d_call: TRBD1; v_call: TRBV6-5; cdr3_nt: TGTGCCAGCAGTTCACCAGGGACAGGGGGCAGCTACGAGCAGTACTTC; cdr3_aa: CASSSPGTGGSYEQYF
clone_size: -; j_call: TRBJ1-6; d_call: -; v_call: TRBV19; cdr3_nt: TGTGCCAGTAGTATTATGACAGGCCAAAATTCACCCCTCCACTTT; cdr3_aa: CASSIMTGQNSPLHF
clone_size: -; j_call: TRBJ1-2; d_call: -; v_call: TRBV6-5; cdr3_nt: TGTGCCAGCAGTTACGACGGGAACTATGGCTACACCTTC; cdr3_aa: CASSYDGNYGYTF
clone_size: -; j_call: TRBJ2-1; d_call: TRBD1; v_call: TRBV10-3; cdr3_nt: TGTGCCATCAGTCAAAAACAGGGGGATGAGCAGTTCTTC; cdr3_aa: CAISQKQGDEQFF
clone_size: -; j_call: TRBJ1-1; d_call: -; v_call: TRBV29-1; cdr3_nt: TGCAGCGTTAAGGACACCCGGGGCACTGAAGCTTTCTTT; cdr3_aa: CSVKDTRGTEAFF
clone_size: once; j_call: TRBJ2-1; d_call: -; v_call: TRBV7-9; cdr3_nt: TGTGCCAGCAGCACCTTGGGCAGCGGAAGGGGCAATGAGCAGTTCTTC; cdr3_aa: CASSTLGSGRGNEQFF
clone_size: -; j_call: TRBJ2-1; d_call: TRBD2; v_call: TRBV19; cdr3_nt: TGTGCCAGTAGTAAAGGTAGCGGGAGGGCTACTGAGCAGTTCTTC; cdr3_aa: CASSKGSGRATEQFF
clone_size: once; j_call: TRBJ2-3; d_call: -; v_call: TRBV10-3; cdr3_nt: TGTGCCATCAGTGAGCCGACGGGGACGAAGTTAGATACGCAGTATTTT; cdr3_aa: CAISEPTGTKLDTQYF
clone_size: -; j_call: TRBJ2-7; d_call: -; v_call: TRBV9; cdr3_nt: TGTGCCAGCAGCGTAGGAGGCAACGAGGGCTACGAGCAGTACTTC; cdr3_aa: CASSVGGNEGYEQYF
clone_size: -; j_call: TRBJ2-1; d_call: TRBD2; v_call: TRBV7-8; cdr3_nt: TGTGCCAGCAGCTTAGGGGGTAGCGGGAGTTACAATGAGCAGTTCTTC; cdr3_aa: CASSLGGSGSYNEQFF
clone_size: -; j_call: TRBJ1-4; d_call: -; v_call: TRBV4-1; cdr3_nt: TGCGCCAGCAGCCAAGGGGAGACCCCGAACGGTGAAAAACTGTTTTTT; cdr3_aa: CASSQGETPNGEKLFF
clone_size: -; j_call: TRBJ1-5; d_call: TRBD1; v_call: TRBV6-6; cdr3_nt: TGTGCCAGCACCCCGTTTAGACAGGGGAGTCAGCCCCAGCATTTT; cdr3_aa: CASTPFRQGSQPQHF
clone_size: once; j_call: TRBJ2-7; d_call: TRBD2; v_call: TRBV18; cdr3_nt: TGTGCCAGCTCGCGACTAGCGGGAGGAAACTACGAGCAGTACTTC; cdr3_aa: CASSRLAGGNYEQYF
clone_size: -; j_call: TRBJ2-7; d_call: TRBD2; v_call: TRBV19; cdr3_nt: TGTGCCAGTAGCGAGCGGGAGGACGGGGTCTACGAGCAGTACTTC; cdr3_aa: CASSEREDGVYEQYF
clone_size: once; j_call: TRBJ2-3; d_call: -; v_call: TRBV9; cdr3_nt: TGTGCCAGCAGCGTAGGTGTAGGGACAGATACGCAGTATTTT; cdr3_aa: CASSVGVGTDTQYF
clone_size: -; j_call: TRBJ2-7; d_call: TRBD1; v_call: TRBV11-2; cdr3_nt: TGTGCCAGCAGCGACCCGGGACAGGGCTCCTACGAGCAGTACTTC; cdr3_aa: CASSDPGQGSYEQYF
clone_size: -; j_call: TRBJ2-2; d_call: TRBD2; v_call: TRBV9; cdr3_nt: TGTGCCAGCAGCTCCAGTGGCGGGAGGGCGTCCGGGGAGCTGTTTTTT; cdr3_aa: CASSSSGGRASGELFF
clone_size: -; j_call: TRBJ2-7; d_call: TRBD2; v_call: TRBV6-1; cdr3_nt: TGTGCCAGCAGTGAACTAGCGGGGGAAATCTACGAGCAGTACTTC; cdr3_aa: CASSELAGEIYEQYF
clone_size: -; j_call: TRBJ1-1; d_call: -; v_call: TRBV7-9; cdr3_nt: TGTGCCAGCAGCTTAGAGTACCTCACTGAAGCTTTCTTT; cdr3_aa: CASSLEYLTEAFF
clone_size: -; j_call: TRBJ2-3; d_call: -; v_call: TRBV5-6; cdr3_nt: TGTGCCAGCAGCTTGGGGTTGTTCACAGATACGCAGTATTTT; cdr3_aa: CASSLGLFTDTQYF
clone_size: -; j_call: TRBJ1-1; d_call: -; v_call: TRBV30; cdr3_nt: TGTGCCTGGAGGAAACAGTTGCGGGGGTCCCTCGAAGCTTTCTTT; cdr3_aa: CAWRKQLRGSLEAFF